This TCR beta chain emerged from a study of T cell repertoires in cytomegalovirus infection. CDR1 is MDHEN, CDR2 SYDVKM, per germline. CDR3 length: 13 amino acids. Trimming removed 6 bases from V and 1 base from J, with 7 bases in between. Findings and caveats of the study: Dominant in the ex vivo response were TCR beta clonotypes restricted by HLA-C and specific for CMV.

The sample holds a few counts of this clonotype. As yet, its antigen is unknown. A much larger clone lies a single base off, so this may be a read error. Via MiXCR, TCRdb re-called the reads, giving one row per CDR3 protein. The table records around 450,000 distinct CDR3 sequences, about a third of them present only once. The sequence came from a human donor in good health (CMV status not recorded). Some clones in this sample may be carry-over from other donors' samples. The chain recombines TRBV28 with TRBJ1-3, with D unresolved. What was sequenced was PBMCs. CDR3 residues: CASRPISGNTIYF. The DNA for the CDR3 is TGTGCCAGCAGACCCATTTCTGGAAACACCATATATTTT.